Listed here is a single T cell receptor (beta chain). The V gene lost 1 base and the J gene lost 1 base, with 9 bases spanning the gap. CDR1 is SGHRS, CDR2 YFSETQ, per germline. This CDR3 contains 14 residues. The data stem from a study of cytomegalovirus exposure and HLA in healthy donors. Assay used: immunoSEQ multiplex PCR; TCRdb lists only in-frame clones, some missing. The table records roughly 330,000 clones, around 90% of them present only once. This chain links TRBV5-1 with TRBJ2-7, with TRBD1 as a possible D gene (6 bases). The sample consisted of PBMCs. The TCR comes from a woman aged 25 to 39 in good health and CMV-seropositive. The CDR3: CASSLQGRSYEQYF. CDR3 in DNA: TGCGCCAGCAGCTTGCAGGGGCGATCCTACGAGCAGTACTTC.